One sample yielded the 7 T cell receptor beta chains listed below, sequenced in a study of shared clonotypes between healthy human individuals (dated by TCRdb to the early 2020s). The library was generated by the immunoSEQ multiplex PCR assay. This immuneACCESS table, as held by TCRdb, lists in-frame sequences with V and J called but not all clones. Of the missing ones, under half trace to an unresolved V gene in checked studies; the others have no known cause. The sample table contains some 2,100,000 clones; only one count was recorded for approximately 94% of them. The ten largest clones add up to approximately 0.13% of the sample. Source material: naive CD4+ T cells sorted from blood. Taken with the paper, the label for cell subset or site translates to: CD45RA+ positively selected. These receptors were collected from a man aged 18 to 29 in good health.

The chain has TRBV2 and TRBJ2-1; TRBD2 agrees at 10 bases. This CDR3 comprises 15 residues. In germline, CDR1 is SNHLY, CDR2 FYNNEI. V lost 3 bases, J lost 6 bases, and 5 bases stayed unmatched. CDR3 in amino acids: CASSEELAGANEQFF. The CDR3 nucleotides read TGTGCCAGCAGTGAGGAGCTAGCGGGAGCCAATGAGCAGTTCTTC.

This clone has only one observation. The rearrangement uses TRBV7-6 and TRBJ2-1, with 11 positions matching TRBD2. The CDR3 is 16 residues long. The J segment lost 3 bases and the V segment lost 5 bases, leaving 6 bases of the junction unmatched. From germline, CDR1 is SGHVS and CDR2 FNYEAQ. CDR3 sequence (DNA): TGTGCCAGCAGCCCGAGCGGGACTAGCGGCTACAATGAGCAGTTCTTC. Its translation is CASSPSGTSGYNEQFF.

This clone came up once. The rearrangement uses TRBV29-1 and TRBJ1-1; D remains ambiguous. CDR1 is SQVTM and CDR2 is ANQGSEA in the germline V gene. There are 12 residues in the CDR3. The CDR3 spells CTIGRANTEAFF. The CDR3 coding sequence is TGCACCATAGGCCGGGCGAACACTGAAGCTTTCTTT.

V and J are TRBV6-6 and TRBJ1-6; 8 bases align to TRBD1. Looked up from germline, CDR1 is MNHNY and CDR2 is SVGAGI (reference sequence). Losses at the gene ends were 2 bases for V and 7 bases for J; bases not matched to a gene: 4. The CDR3 has 15 residues. CDR3 bases: TGTGCCAGCAGTTACCCGGACAGGGAGAATTCACCCCTCCACTTT. Protein sequence: CASSYPDRENSPLHF.

CDR3 region: CASSSKLGAKNIQYF. The CDR3 nucleotides read TGTGCCAGCAGCTCGAAGCTGGGAGCCAAAAACATTCAGTACTTC. The chain combines TRBV7-8 with TRBJ2-4; D is ambiguous. V lost 4 bases and J 0 bases, leaving 10 bases between the germline ends. The CDR3 sequence is 15 residues long. The germline CDR1 and CDR2 sequences are SGHVS and FQNEAQ.

As to this clone: Other nucleotide sequences in the sample specify the same CDR3. J is TRBJ1-5 and V is TRBV5-4; tentative D call: TRBD1 (5 bases). Trimming removed 0 bases at V and 3 bases at J, with 7 bases between. The length of the CDR3 is 14 residues. The germline CDR1 and CDR2 sequences are SGHNT and YYREEE (reference sequence). In DNA form, the CDR3 reads TGTGCCAGCAGCTTGGAAGGGGCCAATCAGCCCCAGCATTTT. It specifies CASSLEGANQPQHF.

The rearrangement joins TRBV11-3 to TRBJ2-7, with 10 bases identical to TRBD1. The CDR3 covers 13 residues. Germline V lookup: CDR1 SGHNT, CDR2 YENEEA. J gave up 7 bases and V 6 bases, and 6 bases lay outside the gene matches. CDR3 residues: CASSAGTGVEQYF. Written as DNA, the CDR3 is TGTGCCAGCAGTGCCGGGACAGGGGTTGAGCAGTACTTC.